What follows is one TCR beta chain and its context. No antigen is known for it. This specimen comes from a study of T-cell reconstitution after alpha-beta-depleted transplantation in children. Findings and caveats of the study: About two months after transplant, alpha-beta T cells reportedly came from several hundred expanded graft clones. Day-60 TCRbeta diversity that was high in some patients was derived from surviving recipient T cells and thymic progenitors.

Molecular barcoding with unique molecular identifiers was used for the TCRbeta library. Each CDR3 protein gets one entry after TCRdb re-called the PCR reads with MiXCR. Of over 90,000 distinct CDR3 sequences listed, roughly 6% are singletons. Trimming removed 7 bases from V and 4 bases from J; junction bases left unmatched: 5. CDR1 MNHNS and CDR2 SASEGT come from the germline V gene. The CDR3 sequence is 15 residues long. The material sequenced was PBMCs, mostly from graft donor cells, taken 60 days after TCRalphabeta/CD19-depleted stem cell transplant. This chain links TRBV6-1 with TRBJ2-1; 12 nucleotides line up with TRBD2. This receptor was obtained from a female patient between 2 and 15 years old who had a stem cell transplant for Fanconi anemia, so the T cells may come from the graft donor. This CDR3 is CASTWGLAGYNEQFF. In DNA, the CDR3 is TGTGCCAGCACGTGGGGACTAGCGGGTTACAATGAGCAGTTCTTC.